Described below is a single TCR beta chain sequence and its context. The assay was immunoSEQ multiplex PCR, and TCRdb's table has in-frame clones only and misses some. The sample records about 280,000 clones, around 87% being singletons. This sample was taken from a study of Ad26.COV2.S vaccination and SARS-CoV-2 variants. Treatment in this sample: some 19 received Ad26.COV2.S at low or high dose, single or two shots; a few received placebo; per-sample allocation not given. Collection of samples fell on day 63 after the first vaccine or placebo injection. Adults aged 18-55 years in Boston included the donor. Ad26 vector vaccine expressed Wuhan-strain SARS-CoV-2 spike. Here the sequenced sample was peripheral blood, taken in a trial of Ad26.COV2.S vaccine versus placebo. The sequence was collected from a person aged 18 to 65 who received the Ad26.COV2.S COVID-19 vaccine or a placebo.

Written as DNA, the CDR3 is TGTGCCAGCAGCTTGACGAGCTCCTATAATTCACCCCTCCACTTT. This codes for CASSLTSSYNSPLHF. The chain joins TRBV7-9 to TRBJ1-6; D gene uncertain. The CDR3 runs 15 residues. In germline, CDR1 is SEHNR, CDR2 FQNEAQ (reference sequence). V was pared by 3 bases and J by 0 bases, with 6 bases between.